This T cell receptor (beta chain) was identified in a study of PD-1 blockade in classical Hodgkin lymphoma. Whole-study results and caveats: Healthy donors were reported to have higher baseline TCR diversity than newly diagnosed patients.

Germline CDR1 LNHDA, CDR2 SQIVND (reference sequence). The CDR3 totals 15 residues. V lost 4 bases and J lost 6; bases outside the gene matches: 9. Libraries were prepared by immunoSEQ multiplex PCR; TCRdb keeps only in-frame clonotypes and omits some of them. The sample gives fewer than 90,000 clones, roughly 90% of which show up once; less than 25% is in the top ten. There was relapse after autologous stem cell transplantation in every patient, and there was variation in brentuximab vedotin exposure. Concerning this clone: Its antigen is still unknown.

This TCR was recovered from a human donor with classical Hodgkin lymphoma. The input for sequencing was peripheral blood mononuclear cells (PBMCs), taken at baseline. This sequence joins TRBV19 and TRBJ2-1; 7 nucleotides agree with TRBD1. The CDR3 nucleotides are TGTGCCAGTAGTACAGGGGGTCTCGCTTTCAATGAGCAGTTCTTC. Its translation is CASSTGGLAFNEQFF.